The 27 T cell receptor beta chains below come from one sample, sequenced in a study of cytomegalovirus exposure and HLA in healthy donors. The study ran its PCR with 60 Vbeta and 13 Jbeta primers. Only in-frame clones appear in the TCRdb table, and some are missing; sequencing was by immunoSEQ multiplex PCR. The data hold 200,000 to 250,000 clones, with 85% to 90% observed a single time. Input material: PBMCs. The receptors originated from a human donor in good health.

This rearrangement joins TRBV28 to TRBJ1-4, with 8 bases aligning to TRBD1. This CDR3 contains 12 residues. Germline loops: CDR1 MDHEN, CDR2 SYDVKM. V was clipped by 6 bases and J by 16 bases; unmatched bases: 10. In nucleotides, the CDR3 is TGTGCCAGCAGCATAAGGACAGGGCCCCCGTTTTTT. As protein: CASSIRTGPPFF.

This clone appeared once. The V call is TRBV19, the J call TRBJ1-2; 8 bases align to TRBD1. Germline CDR1 is LNHDA and CDR2 is SQIVND (reference sequence). This CDR3 has 12 amino acids. After removal of 10 bases from V and 6 bases from J, the junction contained 7 bases not matched to a gene. The CDR3, as DNA: TGTGCCACCGCGGACAGGGTCAATGGCTACACCTTC. Amino acid sequence: CATADRVNGYTF.

The CDR3 sequence is CASHLGGVLAGELFF. DNA of the CDR3: TGTGCCAGCCACCTAGGGGGGGTTCTCGCCGGGGAGCTGTTTTTT. The chain joins TRBV28 to TRBJ2-2; a weak D match, TRBD2 (7 bases). The CDR3 length is 15 residues. V was pared by 8 bases and J by 6 bases, with 19 bases between. Germline CDR1 reads MDHEN; CDR2 reads SYDVKM.

Only one count was recorded for this clone. This chain connects TRBV7-2 to TRBJ2-5, with 8 nucleotides matching TRBD2. Trimming removed 2 bases from V and 5 bases from J; junction bases left unmatched: 10. This CDR3 spans 16 amino acids. CDR1 SGHTA and CDR2 FQGNSA come from the germline V gene. This chain's CDR3 is CASSLTGRAERETQYF. DNA of the CDR3: TGTGCCAGCAGCTTAACCGGGAGGGCCGAGAGGGAGACCCAGTACTTC.

The chain combines TRBV7-2 with TRBJ2-2; maybe TRBD2 (5 bases). Germline V gene lookup returns CDR1 SGHTA and CDR2 FQGNSA. With 5 bases removed from V and 0 bases from J, the gap between germline ends came to 13 bases. The CDR3 is 16 residues long. The CDR3 spells CASSTQAVANTGELFF. The DNA for the CDR3 is TGTGCCAGCAGCACCCAAGCGGTCGCGAACACCGGGGAGCTGTTTTTT.

This clone was found once. V gene TRBV15 combines with J gene TRBJ1-5; 7 bases are a match to TRBD1. The CDR3 covers 14 residues. The junction had 3 bases not matched to a gene; V was cut back by 3 bases and J by 4 bases. Germline assignment: CDR1 LNHNV and CDR2 YYDKDF (reference sequence). The CDR3 is CATSRAGGNQPQHF. CDR3 sequence (DNA): TGTGCCACCAGCAGGGCAGGGGGGAATCAGCCCCAGCATTTT. Together with reference TRBV15 and TRBJ1-5, the CDR3 gives the full variable domain: DAMVIQNPRYQVTQFGKPVTLSCSQTLNHNVMYWYQQKSSQAPKLLFHYYDKDFNNEADTPDNFQSRRPNTSFCFLDIRSPGLGDTAMYLCATSRAGGNQPQHFGDGTRLSIL.

This CDR3 is CTSSQGLVSYNEQFF. In DNA, the CDR3 is TGCACCAGCAGCCAAGGACTAGTGTCCTACAATGAGCAGTTCTTC. The chain couples TRBV1 to TRBJ2-1; the D call in the table, TRBD2, was not verified against the DNA. TRBV1 is deemed a pseudogene. The CDR3 runs 15 residues.

The rearrangement uses TRBV30 and TRBJ2-1, with 8 bases matching TRBD2. The CDR3 extends over 14 amino acids. From germline, CDR1 is GTSNPN and CDR2 SVGIG (reference sequence). Trimming cost V 2 bases and J 4 bases; bases outside gene matches: 4. CDR3 coding DNA: TGTGCCTGGAGTACGGTAGCGGGGTACAATGAGCAGTTCTTC. Its protein product is CAWSTVAGYNEQFF.

This clone was observed a handful of times. The chain recombines TRBV18 with TRBJ2-7, with 10 positions matching TRBD2. Trimming cost V 6 bases and J 2 bases; bases outside gene matches: 4. The CDR3 has 14 residues. Germline V lookup: CDR1 KGHSH, CDR2 LQKENI. The CDR3 region has the DNA TGTGCCAGCTCGGATAGCGGGGGGACCTACGAGCAGTACTTC. Protein: CASSDSGGTYEQYF.

The chain couples TRBV7-9 to TRBJ1-6; maybe TRBD1 (6 bases). The V end was cut by 1 base, the J end by 9 bases, with 10 bases between. CDR1 and CDR2 from the germline V gene are SEHNR and FQNEAQ (reference sequence). This CDR3 has 14 amino acids. The CDR3 nucleotides are TGTGCCAGCAGCTTAGATGGCAGGGGTTCACCCCTCCACTTT. This gives the protein CASSLDGRGSPLHF. Using reference TRBV7-9 and TRBJ1-6 for the parts outside the CDR3, the full variable domain is DTGVSQNPRHKITKRGQNVTFRCDPISEHNRLYWYRQTLGQGPEFLTYFQNEAQLEKSRLLSDRFSAERPKGSFSTLEIQRTEQGDSAMYLCASSLDGRGSPLHFGNGTRLTVT.

The V gene is TRBV5-4, the J gene TRBJ2-5; 14 positions match TRBD2. The DNA end favors TRBJ2-7, so the J call may be wrong. The CDR3 runs 18 residues. Germline V lookup: CDR1 SGHNT, CDR2 YYREEE (reference sequence). The CDR3 DNA sequence: TGTGCCAGCAGCTTGGGACTAGCGGGAGGGCCGAGTAGATACGAGCAGTACTTC. Its translation is CASSLGLAGGPSRYEQYF.

The V gene is TRBV30, the J gene TRBJ1-5, with 9 bases aligning to TRBD1. The J segment lost 6 bases and the V segment lost 0 bases, leaving 6 bases of the junction unmatched. Germline V gene sequence: CDR1 GTSNPN, CDR2 SVGIG (reference sequence). This CDR3 has 15 amino acids. CDR3 nucleotides: TGTGCCTGGAGTGTACCTCCGGGACAGGGTCAGCCCCAGCATTTT. Its translation is CAWSVPPGQGQPQHF.

J is TRBJ2-1 and V is TRBV27; possible D gene TRBD2, 5 bases. CDR1 MNHEY and CDR2 SMNVEV come from the germline V gene (reference sequence). V lost 8 bases and J 5 bases, leaving 13 bases between the germline ends. The CDR3 loop spans 13 amino acids. The CDR3 loop is CASRQIANNEQFF. In DNA, the CDR3 is TGTGCCAGCCGGCAAATAGCGAACAATGAGCAGTTCTTC.

The rearrangement uses TRBV5-1 and TRBJ2-1; 8 bases fit TRBD2. This CDR3 region has 16 residues. V was pared by 4 bases and J by 8 bases, with 14 bases of the junction left unmatched. The germline CDR1 and CDR2 sequences are SGHRS and YFSETQ. Here the CDR3 DNA reads TGCGCCAGCAGCACCTCGACCGGGACTAGGAGGGATGAGCAGTTCTTC. It specifies CASSTSTGTRRDEQFF. Complete variable domain (other parts from reference TRBV5-1 and TRBJ2-1): KAGVTQTPRYLIKTRGQQVTLSCSPISGHRSVSWYQQTPGQGLQFLFEYFSETQRNKGNFPGRFSGRQFSNSRSEMNVSTLELGDSALYLCASSTSTGTRRDEQFFGPGTRLTVL.

A single count supports this clone. The V and J genes are TRBV19 and TRBJ1-1, with 7 bases aligning to TRBD1. CDR1 is LNHDA, CDR2 SQIVND, per germline (reference sequence). V was clipped by 6 bases and J by 7 bases; unmatched bases: 14. The CDR3 loop spans 15 amino acids. Here the CDR3 DNA reads TGTGCCAGTAGGAGGGAGAGGAGACAGGGACTTGAAGCTTTCTTT. Protein: CASRRERRQGLEAFF.

V gene TRBV29-1 combines with J gene TRBJ1-2, with D possibly matching TRBD1 (5 bases). The CDR3 has 14 amino acids. Germline loops: CDR1 SQVTM, CDR2 ANQGSEA. Trimming took off 6 bases at V and 4 bases at J, with 18 bases between the two ends. CDR3 nucleotides: TGCAGCGTCTCCAGGGACTGGGGGTTCTATGGCTACACCTTC. It translates to CSVSRDWGFYGYTF.

The CDR3 loop reads CASTRRGGTGELFF. In DNA form, the CDR3 reads TGTGCCAGCACCCGACGGGGGGGCACCGGGGAGCTGTTTTTT. The rearrangement joins TRBV9 to TRBJ2-2; TRBD2 matches 8 bases. Germline V CDR1 and CDR2: SGDLS, YYNGEE. The V and J ends lost 6 bases and 4 bases, in that order; junction bases with no gene match: 5. The CDR3 runs 14 residues.

The genes are TRBV19 and TRBJ1-2; 11 bases align to TRBD1. After removal of 7 bases from V and 7 bases from J, the junction contained 11 bases not matched to a gene. This CDR3 has 15 residues. CDR1 LNHDA and CDR2 SQIVND come from the germline V gene (reference sequence). CDR3 in DNA: TGTGCCAGTACCCGGACAGGGGGCGGTTCTAGTGGCTACACCTTC. Encoded protein: CASTRTGGGSSGYTF.

The chain uses TRBV4-1 and TRBJ1-5, with D maybe TRBD1 (5 bases). V was pared by 1 base and J by 3 bases, with 10 bases between. In germline, CDR1 is MGHRA, CDR2 YSYEKL. The CDR3 covers 15 residues. The CDR3 sequence is CASSQAGGINQPQHF. CDR3 DNA sequence: TGCGCCAGCAGCCAAGCCGGGGGGATCAATCAGCCCCAGCATTTT.

This sequence joins TRBV28 and TRBJ2-7; D is unclear. V lost 5 bases and J 0 bases, leaving 11 bases between the germline ends. The CDR3 length is 14 residues. Germline assignment: CDR1 MDHEN and CDR2 SYDVKM. CDR3 bases: TGTGCCAGCAGTACGGGTTTTAGCTCCTACGAGCAGTACTTC. Its translation: CASSTGFSSYEQYF.

The chain employs TRBV18 and TRBJ1-2; TRBD1 might be the D (6 bases). From germline, CDR1 is KGHSH and CDR2 LQKENI. CDR3 length: 18 residues. The ends were cut back, 5 bases at V and 0 bases at J, with 22 bases in the middle. Written as DNA, the CDR3 is TGTGCCAGCTCAAAAACAGGGCTCGGTATCGGAGCTAACTATGGCTACACCTTC. Its protein is CASSKTGLGIGANYGYTF.

This chain links TRBV29-1 with TRBJ2-1; 7 positions agree with TRBD2. With V trimmed by 6 bases and J by 1 base, 9 bases remained unmatched. The CDR3 totals 15 residues. Germline CDR1 is SQVTM and CDR2 is ANQGSEA. The CDR3 protein is CSVVGGTQSYNEQFF. The CDR3 DNA reads TGCAGCGTGGTGGGGGGGACCCAATCCTACAATGAGCAGTTCTTC.

The chain recombines TRBV13 with TRBJ2-7; 13 nucleotides line up with TRBD2. V gave up 5 bases and J gave up 4 bases; unmatched junction bases: 11. Germline lookup yields CDR1 PRHDT and CDR2 FYEKMQ (reference sequence). CDR3 length: 17 residues. The CDR3 sequence is CASSTLGLAGNIYEQYF. Here the CDR3 DNA reads TGTGCCAGCAGCACATTGGGACTAGCGGGAAATATTTACGAGCAGTACTTC.

This clone was seen just once. The chain carries TRBV19 and TRBJ1-5, with 9 bases that match TRBD1. V was clipped by 0 bases and J by 4 bases; unmatched bases: 1. Germline CDR1 is LNHDA and CDR2 is SQIVND (reference sequence). The CDR3 length is 15 residues. The CDR3 reads CASSIEGQGNQPQHF. CDR3 DNA sequence: TGTGCCAGTAGTATAGAGGGACAGGGTAATCAGCCCCAGCATTTT.

The chain couples TRBV5-1 to TRBJ2-3; TRBD2 is a possible D gene (5 bases). The CDR3 extends over 16 amino acids. Germline CDR1 is SGHRS and CDR2 is YFSETQ. The V and J ends lost 7 bases and 1 base respectively, with 19 bases between them. The DNA of the CDR3 is TGCGCCAGCCGAGGGCATACGGTAAAGGGCACAGATACGCAGTATTTT. Its protein product is CASRGHTVKGTDTQYF.

Concerning this clone: The same CDR3 also results from other DNA sequences found in this sample. This chain joins TRBV28 and TRBJ1-5; D gene unclear. V was pared by 4 bases and J by 5 bases, with 3 bases between. This CDR3 comprises 11 residues. Germline V gene sequence: CDR1 MDHEN, CDR2 SYDVKM. For the CDR3, the DNA is TGTGCCAGCAGTTCTGATCAGCCCCAGCATTTT. Protein: CASSSDQPQHF. Together with reference TRBV28 and TRBJ1-5, the CDR3 gives the full variable domain: DVKVTQSSRYLVKRTGEKVFLECVQDMDHENMFWYRQDPGLGLRLIYFSYDVKMKEKGDIPEGYSVSREKKERFSLILESASTNQTSMYLCASSSDQPQHFGDGTRLSIL.

The chain employs TRBV28 and TRBJ1-5; D gene unclear. The CDR3 runs 17 residues. V lost 6 bases and J lost 3, with 21 bases in between. Germline lookup yields CDR1 MDHEN and CDR2 SYDVKM. CDR3 DNA sequence: TGTGCCAGCAGGCGCTTCAGACTACGGGATTCCAATCAGCCCCAGCATTTT. Residues: CASRRFRLRDSNQPQHF.